This T cell receptor (beta chain) stems from a study of T-cell reconstitution after alpha-beta-depleted transplantation in children. During its preparation, the TCRbeta library received unique molecular identifiers. Via MiXCR, TCRdb re-called the PCR reads, giving one row per CDR3 protein. The repertoire holds hundreds of thousands of distinct CDR3 sequences, with approximately 9.8% as singletons. This clonotype was observed a few times. Germline values: CDR1 PRHDT, CDR2 FYEKMQ (reference sequence). This CDR3 contains 16 residues. The trim removed 5 bases at V and 2 bases at J, leaving 11 bases unmatched.

The chain has TRBV13 and TRBJ2-7; 8 bases align to TRBD2. The TCR originated in a human donor who donated a stem cell graft to a child with SCID. The specimen comprised PBMCs from the stem cell graft donor, sampled from the stem cell graft. CDR3 in amino acids: CASSHSMGGGPYEQYF. The CDR3 bases are TGTGCCAGCAGCCACTCTATGGGCGGGGGGCCCTACGAGCAGTACTTC.